These 32 T cell receptor beta chains were sequenced from one sample in a study of radiation and T cells in renal cell carcinoma. Time point described: baseline pretreatment blood. Treatment noted: 15 Gy SBRT to primary tumor, nephrectomy 4 weeks later. Profiled with immunoSEQ multiplex PCR; TCRdb holds only in-frame clones, not every one. Here the sample spans 150,000 or so clones, approximately 91% being singletons. The input for sequencing was blood, taken from a patient whose treatment included radiotherapy and nephrectomy. The receptor source for this set is a woman in her forties or fifties with renal cell carcinoma.

The J gene is TRBJ2-2, the V gene TRBV7-2; tentatively, D is TRBD1 (6 bases). Trimming removed 5 bases at V and 0 bases at J, with 10 bases between. Germline values: CDR1 SGHTA, CDR2 FQGNSA. This CDR3 spans 15 amino acids. The CDR3 nucleotides read TGTGCCAGCAGCGCCCGGACAGCGAACACCGGGGAGCTGTTTTTT. It encodes CASSARTANTGELFF.

V usage is TRBV7-2 and J usage is TRBJ1-2; 11 bases match TRBD1. CDR1 is SGHTA and CDR2 is FQGNSA in the germline V gene. The CDR3 loop spans 15 amino acids. J lost 6 bases, V lost 4 bases, and 7 bases had no gene match. The CDR3 spells CASSSRTGGRDGYTF. The CDR3 nucleotides read TGTGCCAGCAGCTCCCGGACAGGGGGCCGTGATGGCTACACCTTC.

The V gene is TRBV9, the J gene TRBJ1-2, with 8 positions matching TRBD1. Unmatched junction bases numbered 5, after V lost 4 bases and J lost 0 bases. Germline-derived CDR1 and CDR2 are SGDLS and YYNGEE. There are 15 residues in the CDR3. Written as DNA, the CDR3 is TGTGCCAGCAGCACACGACAGGGGACTAACTATGGCTACACCTTC. Translating it yields CASSTRQGTNYGYTF.

The chain employs TRBV6-6 and TRBJ2-3, with D possibly called TRBD1 or TRBD2 (5 bases each). CDR3 length equals 16 residues. The V gene's germline CDR1 is MNHNY and CDR2 SVGAGI (reference sequence). Trimming took off 1 base at V and 2 bases at J, with 13 bases between the two ends. The CDR3 sequence is CASSYFGVGATDTQYF. DNA of the CDR3: TGTGCCAGCAGTTACTTCGGGGTCGGGGCCACAGATACGCAGTATTTT.

This chain joins TRBV21-1 and TRBJ1-1; the table gives TRBD1 as D, unverified against the DNA. TRBV21-1 is recorded as a pseudogene. The CDR3 is 16 residues long. The CDR3 reads CASRTRKDRENTEAFF. As DNA, the CDR3 is TGTGCCAGCAGGACCAGGAAAGACAGGGAAAACACTGAAGCTTTCTTT.

The V and J genes are TRBV4-3 and TRBJ2-3; D possibly corresponds to TRBD1 (5 bases). This CDR3 comprises 16 residues. Germline assignment: CDR1 LGHNA and CDR2 YSLEER. The V end was cut by 0 bases, the J end by 1 base, with 11 bases between. The CDR3 coding sequence is TGCGCCAGCAGCCAAGACAGGGCTAAGGGCACAGATACGCAGTATTTT. Translating it yields CASSQDRAKGTDTQYF.

The V call is TRBV4-1, the J call TRBJ1-3, with D unresolved. Germline V gene data show CDR1 as MGHRA and CDR2 as YSYEKL. CDR3 size: 16 residues. V was pared by 1 base and J by 2 bases, with 12 bases between. For the CDR3, the DNA is TGCGCCAGCAGCCAAGGAAGGGCCAGAACTGGAAACACCATATATTTT. As protein: CASSQGRARTGNTIYF.

The chain carries TRBV5-1 and TRBJ1-2, with 7 bases aligning to TRBD1. This CDR3 spans 13 amino acids. The V gene end was trimmed by 4 bases and the J gene end by 4 bases; junction bases not matched to a gene: 4. CDR1 SGHRS and CDR2 YFSETQ come from the germline V gene. The CDR3 protein is CASSPGQTYGYTF. The CDR3 DNA follows: TGCGCCAGCAGCCCGGGACAGACCTATGGCTACACCTTC. The full variable domain, rest sourced from reference TRBV5-1 and TRBJ1-2, is KAGVTQTPRYLIKTRGQQVTLSCSPISGHRSVSWYQQTPGQGLQFLFEYFSETQRNKGNFPGRFSGRQFSNSRSEMNVSTLELGDSALYLCASSPGQTYGYTFGSGTRLTVV.

V gene TRBV6-5 combines with J gene TRBJ1-2; D unclear. The ends were cut back, 0 bases at V and 5 bases at J, with 10 bases in the middle. Germline V lookup: CDR1 MNHEY, CDR2 SVGAGI. This CDR3 comprises 14 residues. CDR3 in DNA: TGTGCCAGCAGTTACTCGCCGACGGCTTATGGCTACACCTTC. Translation gives CASSYSPTAYGYTF.

J is TRBJ2-1 and V is TRBV5-1; the match to TRBD1 covers 10 bases. CDR1 and CDR2 from the germline V gene are SGHRS and YFSETQ. CDR3 size: 15 residues. V was pared by 0 bases and J by 6 bases, with 3 bases of the junction left unmatched. The CDR3 is CASSLVGTGVNEQFF. CDR3 sequence (DNA): TGCGCCAGCAGCTTGGTGGGGACAGGGGTCAATGAGCAGTTCTTC. Supplemented by reference TRBV5-1 and TRBJ2-1, the full variable domain reads KAGVTQTPRYLIKTRGQQVTLSCSPISGHRSVSWYQQTPGQGLQFLFEYFSETQRNKGNFPGRFSGRQFSNSRSEMNVSTLELGDSALYLCASSLVGTGVNEQFFGPGTRLTVL.

The chain employs TRBV6-5 and TRBJ2-1; D is unclear. The CDR3 is made up of 15 amino acids. The germline V gene has CDR1 MNHEY and CDR2 SVGAGI. Between the trimmed V and J ends, which lost 6 bases and 0 bases, there was a span of 12 bases. CDR3 amino acids: CASRAQPASYNEQFF. The DNA for the CDR3 is TGTGCCAGCAGGGCTCAACCCGCCTCCTACAATGAGCAGTTCTTC.

The gene calls are TRBV30 and TRBJ1-5; D unclear. V lost 1 base and J lost 2, with 9 bases in between. Looked up from germline, CDR1 is GTSNPN and CDR2 is SVGIG (reference sequence). The CDR3 has 14 amino acids. The CDR3 DNA reads as TGTGCCTGGAGTGAGGGTGTGGGCAATCAGCCCCAGCATTTT. Residues: CAWSEGVGNQPQHF.

This clone was seen only once. J is TRBJ2-5 and V is TRBV2; D possibly matches TRBD1 or TRBD2 (6 bases each). The V gene lost 6 bases and the J gene lost 2 bases, with 13 bases spanning the gap. This CDR3 has 14 amino acids. The V gene's germline CDR1 is SNHLY and CDR2 FYNNEI. DNA for the CDR3: TGTGCCAGCAGCCTCCGGGGGCCTCAAGAGACCCAGTACTTC. It specifies CASSLRGPQETQYF.

The chain links TRBV1 to TRBJ2-2; the D segment call TRBD1 is taken from the table without a DNA check. TRBV1 is tagged as a pseudogene. CDR3 length: 17 residues. In DNA form, the CDR3 reads TGCACCAGCAGCCATGACAGGGGGACTGGGAACACCGGGGAGCTGTTTTTT. This sequence encodes CTSSHDRGTGNTGELFF.

The rearrangement links TRBV7-6 to TRBJ1-1; TRBD1 is a possible D gene (5 bases). The V gene lost 5 bases and the J gene lost 11 bases, with 21 bases spanning the gap. This CDR3 has 14 amino acids. In germline, CDR1 is SGHVS, CDR2 FNYEAQ. The CDR3 DNA follows: TGTGCCAGCAGCCCCGGGGACGGTTATTCGGGGGCTTTCTTT. This translates into CASSPGDGYSGAFF.

The chain is built from TRBV6-5 and TRBJ2-7, with D possibly matching TRBD1 (6 bases). From germline, CDR1 is MNHEY and CDR2 SVGAGI. Between the trimmed V and J ends, which lost 6 bases and 0 bases, there was a span of 12 bases. This CDR3 spans 14 amino acids. CDR3 region: CASSPRGFSYEQYF. CDR3 DNA sequence: TGTGCCAGCAGCCCTAGGGGGTTCTCCTACGAGCAGTACTTC.

The V gene is TRBV19, the J gene TRBJ2-1; D call uncertain. CDR1 and CDR2 (germline): LNHDA, SQIVND (reference sequence). Trimming stripped 5 bases from V and 6 bases from J, with 11 bases between. The CDR3 is 13 residues long. The chain's CDR3 is CASSLRDFNEQFF. DNA for the CDR3: TGTGCCAGTAGTCTCAGAGATTTCAATGAGCAGTTCTTC.

This chain uses TRBV5-1 with TRBJ2-3; 7 bases line up with TRBD2. The V segment lost 1 base and the J segment 2 bases; nucleotides outside the gene matches: 13. The CDR3 sequence is 18 residues long. Per germline, CDR1 SGHRS and CDR2 YFSETQ. CDR3 loop: CASSLLPPTSPTTDTQYF. The CDR3 DNA sequence: TGCGCCAGCAGCTTGCTTCCACCGACTAGCCCTACCACAGATACGCAGTATTTT.

The CDR3 DNA reads TGCGCCAGCAGCCAAGGACGGAGAAACTATGGCTACACCTTC. Translating gives CASSQGRRNYGYTF. The chain employs TRBV4-3 and TRBJ1-2; unclear D gene. This CDR3 has 14 amino acids. Germline loops: CDR1 LGHNA, CDR2 YSLEER. V was pared by 1 base and J by 2 bases, with 8 bases between.

The gene calls are TRBV19 and TRBJ2-7, with 7 bases fitting TRBD1. Trimming removed 3 bases from V and 3 bases from J; junction bases left unmatched: 5. From germline, CDR1 is LNHDA and CDR2 SQIVND (reference sequence). The CDR3 loop spans 14 amino acids. Here the CDR3 DNA reads TGTGCCAGTAGTATCGCCCGGGACAGCTACGAGCAGTACTTC. As protein: CASSIARDSYEQYF.

The gene calls are TRBV19 and TRBJ2-2; 9 positions agree with TRBD1. Germline trimming cut 6 bases from V and 5 bases from J; bases unmatched to any gene: 10. Germline values: CDR1 LNHDA, CDR2 SQIVND (reference sequence). The CDR3 is made up of 16 amino acids. The CDR3 sequence: CASRVRGQGMTGELFF. The CDR3 DNA reads TGTGCCAGTAGAGTCCGCGGACAGGGGATGACCGGGGAGCTGTTTTTT.

This clone was recorded once. The chain recombines TRBV7-2 with TRBJ2-1, with 9 nucleotides matching TRBD1. V lost 6 bases and J lost 10; bases outside the gene matches: 13. This CDR3 spans 15 amino acids. The germline gives CDR1 SGHTA, CDR2 FQGNSA. CDR3 nucleotide sequence: TGTGCCAGCAGAACGGACAGGGGTAGGACGGGGGAGCAGTTCTTC. It codes for CASRTDRGRTGEQFF.

This clone is a singleton in its sample. V is TRBV5-5 and J is TRBJ1-3, with D uncertain. Germline lookup yields CDR1 SGHKS and CDR2 YYEKEE (reference sequence). This CDR3 has 14 residues. The ends were cut back, 4 bases at V and 5 bases at J, with 13 bases in the middle. CDR3 amino acids: CASSPQQNRNTIYF. DNA for the CDR3: TGTGCCAGCAGCCCACAACAAAATAGAAACACCATATATTTT.

The genes are TRBV7-2 and TRBJ1-6; 9 bases are shared with TRBD1. The CDR3 has 15 amino acids. The V segment lost 8 bases and the J segment 6 bases; nucleotides outside the gene matches: 8. The germline gives CDR1 SGHTA, CDR2 FQGNSA. The chain's CDR3 is CASVRDRVFNSPLHF. The CDR3 DNA is TGTGCCAGCGTGCGGGACAGGGTTTTTAATTCACCCCTCCACTTT. The whole variable domain, remainder taken from reference TRBV7-2 and TRBJ1-6, is GAGVSQSPSNKVTEKGKDVELRCDPISGHTALYWYRQSLGQGLEFLIYFQGNSAPDKSGLPSDRFSAERTGGSVSTLTIQRTQQEDSAVYLCASVRDRVFNSPLHFGNGTRLTVT.

This clone was seen a few times. This chain links TRBV18 with TRBJ2-1; 7 bases agree with TRBD2. Trimming removed 6 bases from V and 3 bases from J; junction bases left unmatched: 8. The CDR3 spans 15 residues. CDR1 is KGHSH and CDR2 is LQKENI in the germline V gene. The CDR3 sequence: CASSRRDYIYNEQFF. For the CDR3, the DNA is TGTGCCAGCTCGCGCCGGGACTATATCTACAATGAGCAGTTCTTC.

The V call is TRBV15, the J call TRBJ1-1; TRBD1 is a possible D gene (5 bases). This CDR3 is built from 17 residues. Trimming took off 0 bases at V and 0 bases at J, with 14 bases between the two ends. Germline V gives CDR1 LNHNV, CDR2 YYDKDF (reference sequence). The CDR3 coding sequence is TGTGCCACCAGCAGAGATGCGGGGGATGTCATGAACACTGAAGCTTTCTTT. It yields the protein CATSRDAGDVMNTEAFF.

The chain links TRBV4-1 to TRBJ1-3, with 8 bases fitting TRBD1. V lost 4 bases and J lost 2; bases outside the gene matches: 10. CDR3 size: 17 residues. The V gene's germline CDR1 is MGHRA and CDR2 YSYEKL. CDR3: CASSRLPGQVTGNTIYF. In DNA form, the CDR3 reads TGCGCCAGCAGCCGCCTTCCGGGACAGGTGACTGGAAACACCATATATTTT.

The chain carries TRBV7-6 and TRBJ2-7; either TRBD1 or TRBD2 may fit D (5 bases each). V dropped 1 base and J dropped 0 bases, with 16 bases sitting between them. The CDR3 has 17 residues. CDR1 is SGHVS, CDR2 FNYEAQ, per germline. The CDR3 is CASSLGVGDGPSYEQYF. The CDR3 DNA follows: TGTGCCAGCAGCTTAGGGGTGGGGGACGGGCCCTCCTACGAGCAGTACTTC.

V and J are TRBV6-5 and TRBJ1-5, with no clear D. In germline, CDR1 is MNHEY, CDR2 SVGAGI. CDR3 size: 14 residues. V was trimmed by 4 bases and J by 0 bases, leaving 7 bases between them. The CDR3 DNA reads as TGTGCCAGCAGTTCTTACCGTAGCAATCAGCCCCAGCATTTT. Encoded protein: CASSSYRSNQPQHF.

The chain combines TRBV28 with TRBJ1-2; the D is unclear. V lost 1 base and J 8 bases, leaving 8 bases between the germline ends. Germline V gene lookup returns CDR1 MDHEN and CDR2 SYDVKM. This CDR3 is 12 amino acids long. The CDR3, as DNA: TGTGCCAGCAGTTTATCACGCGGGGGCTACACCTTC. It translates to CASSLSRGGYTF.

This chain joins TRBV5-4 and TRBJ1-1; 7 bases align to TRBD1. The CDR3 consists of 13 residues. Trimming took 4 bases from V and 7 from J; bases not matched to a gene: 7. CDR1 is SGHNT and CDR2 is YYREEE in the germline V gene (reference sequence). CDR3 DNA: TGTGCCAGCAGCCTTGACAGGGCGGTTGAAGCTTTCTTT. Translated: CASSLDRAVEAFF.

The chain links TRBV7-9 to TRBJ1-2; D is uncertain. Deletions cut 7 bases from V and 3 bases from J, with 15 bases between. The CDR3 loop spans 14 amino acids. CDR1 is SEHNR, CDR2 FQNEAQ, per germline (reference sequence). The CDR3 loop is CASTLLGEDYGYTF. The CDR3 DNA is TGTGCCAGCACGCTTCTTGGGGAGGACTATGGCTACACCTTC.